This T cell receptor (beta chain) is drawn from a study of cytomegalovirus exposure and HLA in healthy donors. About the study: A prior analysis found 117 million unique TCR beta sequences from some 190 million T cells.

Study results and caveats: Presence/absence comparisons presumed near-even sequencing depth among donors. Links to common viral pathogens appeared, in a later analysis, for several of the most significant clusters.

Primers included in the PCR were 60 Vbeta and 13 Jbeta primers. The data were produced by immunoSEQ multiplex PCR, yet TCRdb's version contains in-frame clones alone and is incomplete. The data show under 200,000 clones, with more than 60% seen just once and 2.5% to 4% held by the top ten. Germline V gene sequence: CDR1 MNHNY, CDR2 SVGAGI (reference sequence). This CDR3 spans 16 amino acids. V lost 3 bases and J 0 bases, leaving 12 bases between the germline ends. Comments on this clone: Its cognate antigen is unknown.

Sequencing was performed on PBMCs. The chain carries TRBV6-6 and TRBJ1-5; possible D gene TRBD1, 6 bases. This TCR derives from a woman aged 45-65 years in good health and CMV-seropositive. CDR3 bases: TGTGCCAGCAGTTATGGGACACTTTATAGCAATCAGCCCCAGCATTTT. Translating it yields CASSYGTLYSNQPQHF.